The 6 T cell receptor beta chains reported below all come from one sample, sequenced in a study of early T cells in non-severe SARS-CoV-2 infection. TCRdb re-analysed the 5' RACE reads in MiXCR, keeping a single row per CDR3 protein. The sample lists about 76,000 distinct CDR3 sequences, 11% occurring once. Sequenced: whole blood. The receptors were sampled from an adult who was a healthcare worker with PCR-confirmed SARS-CoV-2 infection or an uninfected control (not recorded which).

This clonotype was seen at least ten times. The rearrangement links TRBV11-2 to TRBJ2-5; D is possibly TRBD1 (6 bases). Trimming removed 3 bases from V and 5 bases from J, with 13 bases in between. Germline values: CDR1 SGHAT, CDR2 FQNNGV. This CDR3 has 14 amino acids. The CDR3 region is CASSFGQTWETQYF. In DNA form, the CDR3 reads TGTGCCAGCAGCTTCGGACAGACGTGGGAGACCCAGTACTTC.

The table lists this clonotype with a few counts. The chain is built from TRBV9 and TRBJ1-5; D is undetermined. The V gene's germline CDR1 is SGDLS and CDR2 YYNGEE. Trimming pared 3 bases from V and 5 bases from J, leaving 9 bases between. CDR3 length equals 13 residues. CDR3 DNA: TGTGCCAGCAGCGAGGGCGGGGATCAGCCCCAGCATTTT. It codes for CASSEGGDQPQHF.

The rearrangement uses TRBV7-9 and TRBJ1-3; D might be TRBD1 (5 bases). The V end lost 5 bases, the J end lost 4 bases, and 15 bases lay between the germline ends. The germline CDR1 and CDR2 sequences are SEHNR and FQNEAQ (reference sequence). The CDR3 has 15 residues. Here the CDR3 reads CASSRGQGSGNTIYF. The CDR3 nucleotides are TGTGCCAGCAGCAGAGGGCAGGGAAGCGGAAACACCATATATTTT.

The chain combines TRBV6-2 or TRBV6-3 with TRBJ1-4; D call uncertain. Trimming cost V 5 bases and J 5 bases, with 9 bases left between them. The CDR3 length is 13 residues. Germline V gene data show CDR1 as MNHEY and CDR2 as SVGEGT. DNA for the CDR3: TGTGCCAGCAGTACCTTACAGAATGAAAAACTGTTTTTT. Translation gives CASSTLQNEKLFF.

In this sample, this clonotype turned up many times. J is TRBJ1-1 and V is TRBV29-1, with D possibly being TRBD1 (6 bases). The V end lost 4 bases, the J end lost 6 bases, and 18 bases lay between the germline ends. This CDR3 is built from 14 residues. Germline CDR1 and CDR2: SQVTM and ANQGSEA. DNA for the CDR3: TGCAGCGTTGTCATGACGGGGGCAACCTCTGAAGCTTTCTTT. Its translation is CSVVMTGATSEAFF. Looking up the rest from reference TRBV29-1 and TRBJ1-1 gives the full variable domain: SAVISQKPSRDICQRGTSLTIQCQVDSQVTMMFWYRQQPGQSLTLIATANQGSEATYESGFVIDKFPISRPNLTFSTLTVSNMSPEDSSIYLCSVVMTGATSEAFFGQGTRLTVV.

This clonotype came up a few times. The genes are TRBV6-5 and TRBJ1-6; a possible D gene is TRBD1 (5 bases). The germline V gene encodes CDR1 MNHEY and CDR2 SVGAGI. V shed 2 bases and J shed 10 bases, with 12 bases lying between them. CDR3 length: 14 residues. The CDR3 nucleotides are TGTGCCAGCAGTTACGGGGGATGGGGGTCACCCCTCCACTTT. Translated: CASSYGGWGSPLHF.